A single sample gave rise to the 14 T cell receptor beta chains below, sequenced in a study of OX40 agonist ivuxolimab in advanced cancers. The data were produced by immunoSEQ multiplex PCR, yet TCRdb's version contains in-frame clones alone and is incomplete. The table lists under 75,000 clones, around 90% of them singletons. Sequences were derived from CD4+ or CD8+ T cells sorted from blood, sampled in a trial of the OX40 agonist ivuxolimab. Receptor source: an adult with an advanced solid tumor such as melanoma, head and neck, liver or kidney cancer.

The J gene is TRBJ2-7, the V gene TRBV2, with TRBD2 matching over 14 bases. Germline CDR1 reads SNHLY; CDR2 reads FYNNEI. The CDR3 sequence is 15 residues long. J was trimmed by 7 bases and V by 8 bases; bases with no gene match: 10. CDR3 nucleotide sequence: TGTGCCAGCTGCGCCGGGACTAGCGGGAGAAGTGAGCAGTACTTC. Translation gives CASCAGTSGRSEQYF.

The J gene is TRBJ2-5, the V gene TRBV6-4, with 7 bases that match TRBD1. V shed 2 bases and J 1 base; nucleotides not matched to a gene: 7. CDR1 and CDR2 from the germline V gene are MRHNA and SNTAGT. CDR3 size: 16 residues. The CDR3 coding sequence is TGTGCCAGCAGTGACGACGGACAGGCTTTCCAAGAGACCCAGTACTTC. Translation gives CASSDDGQAFQETQYF.

For this clone: The junction departs from the called germline gene at one end, perhaps through a read error. J is TRBJ2-3 and V is TRBV20-1, with unresolved D. Germline V CDR1 and CDR2: DFQATT, SNEGSKA (reference sequence). The CDR3 loop spans 9 amino acids. The CDR3 DNA follows: TGCAGTGCTGGAGATACGCAGTATTTT. The encoded protein is CSAGDTQYF.

The gene calls are TRBV6-1 and TRBJ2-7; 8 bases are a match to TRBD2. This CDR3 has 14 residues. Per germline, CDR1 MNHNS and CDR2 SASEGT. The trim removed 8 bases at V and 2 bases at J, leaving 8 bases unmatched. CDR3 loop: CASARPGGAYEQYF. Here the CDR3 DNA reads TGTGCCAGCGCCAGACCGGGAGGGGCCTACGAGCAGTACTTC.

Concerning this clone: Within the sample, other DNA sequences also encode this same CDR3. The chain is built from TRBV19 and TRBJ1-5; the D gene is possibly TRBD1 (5 bases). CDR3 length: 12 residues. The ends were cut back, 6 bases at V and 2 bases at J, with 5 bases in the middle. Germline assignment: CDR1 LNHDA and CDR2 SQIVND (reference sequence). The CDR3 DNA sequence: TGTGCCAGTAGAGGGGGCAATCAGCCCCAGCATTTT. This encodes CASRGGNQPQHF. The full variable domain, in which reference TRBV19 and TRBJ1-5 provide the parts outside the CDR3, is DGGITQSPKYLFRKEGQNVTLSCEQNLNHDAMYWYRQDPGQGLRLIYYSQIVNDFQKGDIAEGYSVSREKKESFPLTVTSAQKNPTAFYLCASRGGNQPQHFGDGTRLSIL.

The chain uses TRBV7-9 and TRBJ2-7; 9 positions agree with TRBD2. Germline V gives CDR1 SEHNR, CDR2 FQNEAQ (reference sequence). V lost 5 bases and J lost 0; bases outside the gene matches: 5. This CDR3 contains 15 residues. Written as DNA, the CDR3 is TGTGCCAGCAGCCACAGCGGGGGGAGCTCCTACGAGCAGTACTTC. Amino acids: CASSHSGGSSYEQYF.

The chain has TRBV25-1 and TRBJ2-2; D is perhaps TRBD1 or TRBD2 (5 bases each). The CDR3 loop spans 15 amino acids. V was pared by 6 bases and J by 3 bases, with 14 bases between. CDR1 and CDR2 (germline): MGHDK, SYGVNS. The CDR3 region is CASRGVHWDTGELFF. DNA of the CDR3: TGTGCCAGCAGGGGGGTGCATTGGGACACCGGGGAGCTGTTTTTT.

The genes are TRBV12-2 and TRBJ2-7; the table gives TRBD1 as D, unverified against the DNA. TRBV12-2 is a known pseudogene. The CDR3 runs 14 residues. The CDR3 sequence is CASRFLQESYEQYF. As DNA, the CDR3 is TGTGCAAGTCGTTTTCTACAGGAATCCTACGAGCAGTACTTC.

The chain carries TRBV19 and TRBJ1-3; D ambiguous. Germline CDR1 is LNHDA and CDR2 is SQIVND (reference sequence). This CDR3 is built from 14 residues. The V end lost 6 bases, the J end lost 1 base, and 10 bases lay between the germline ends. The CDR3 here is CASSPGTSGNTIYF. The CDR3 DNA is TGTGCCAGTAGCCCGGGTACATCTGGAAACACCATATATTTT. Full variable domain (missing parts from reference TRBV19 and TRBJ1-3): DGGITQSPKYLFRKEGQNVTLSCEQNLNHDAMYWYRQDPGQGLRLIYYSQIVNDFQKGDIAEGYSVSREKKESFPLTVTSAQKNPTAFYLCASSPGTSGNTIYFGEGSWLTVV.

The genes are TRBV28 and TRBJ2-7; TRBD2 matches at 7 bases. Germline trimming cut 7 bases from V and 4 bases from J; bases unmatched to any gene: 28. The germline V gene has CDR1 MDHEN and CDR2 SYDVKM. The CDR3 is 20 amino acids. CDR3 nucleotide sequence: TGTGCCAGCAACCGGGTCACCGGGGGAGGGCCGGAAATCCTGGGGTACGAGCAGTACTTC. It codes for CASNRVTGGGPEILGYEQYF.

The rearrangement joins TRBV25-1 to TRBJ2-2; TRBD1 aligns across 7 bases. The CDR3 is 14 amino acids. The ends lost 5 bases at V and 6 bases at J; junction bases unmatched: 6. Germline V gives CDR1 MGHDK, CDR2 SYGVNS. For the CDR3, the DNA is TGTGCCAGCAGTATCACAGGGGTGGCCGGGGAGCTGTTTTTT. This gives the protein CASSITGVAGELFF.

The chain is built from TRBV6-5 and TRBJ2-1, with 8 positions matching TRBD2. The ends lost 2 bases at V and 7 bases at J; junction bases unmatched: 7. CDR3 length: 15 amino acids. Germline values: CDR1 MNHEY, CDR2 SVGAGI. The CDR3 reads CASSYGAGVRNEQFF. The DNA of the CDR3 is TGTGCCAGCAGTTACGGAGCGGGAGTTCGGAATGAGCAGTTCTTC.

V and J are TRBV27 and TRBJ2-1; either TRBD1 or TRBD2 may fit D (5 bases each). This CDR3 comprises 14 residues. V lost 9 bases to trimming and J lost 1 base, with 13 bases between them. Germline assignment: CDR1 MNHEY and CDR2 SMNVEV (reference sequence). CDR3 DNA: TGTGCCAGTTCCCGGGGCGGTTCCTACAATGAGCAGTTCTTC. Its translation: CASSRGGSYNEQFF.

V and J are TRBV30 and TRBJ2-2; D might be TRBD1 (6 bases). This CDR3 has 15 amino acids. Germline CDR1 reads GTSNPN; CDR2 reads SVGIG (reference sequence). Trimming took off 1 base at V and 3 bases at J, with 12 bases between the two ends. The CDR3 coding sequence is TGTGCCTGGAGTGGCCAACAGGGCTACACCGGGGAGCTGTTTTTT. Its protein is CAWSGQQGYTGELFF.